The 29 T cell receptor beta chains presented below share a single source sample, sequenced in a study of blood T cell dynamics during melanoma immunotherapy. Sequenced by immunoSEQ multiplex PCR; TCRdb stores in-frame clones only, minus some. This sample has around 10,000 clones, with about 80% found just once. Time point denoted: week 3, after first cycle of checkpoint inhibitor. The sequencing used blood, collected from a patient treated with checkpoint blockade. These receptors were obtained from a human donor with melanoma.

The V call is TRBV28, the J call TRBJ2-7; a weak D match, TRBD2 (5 bases). Germline CDR1 and CDR2: MDHEN and SYDVKM. This CDR3 contains 14 residues. The V gene lost 3 bases and the J gene lost 0 bases, with 9 bases spanning the gap. In DNA form, the CDR3 reads TGTGCCAGCAGTTTCGGACTCGGCTCCTACGAGCAGTACTTC. Translation: CASSFGLGSYEQYF.

The chain links TRBV7-8 to TRBJ2-7; no reliable D call. Trimming cost V 0 bases and J 0 bases, with 15 bases left between them. This CDR3 has 17 amino acids. Germline values: CDR1 SGHVS, CDR2 FQNEAQ. The CDR3 DNA reads as TGTGCCAGCAGCTTAGCGAGTGGTGGCTTGTTCTCCTACGAGCAGTACTTC. Translated, it gives CASSLASGGLFSYEQYF.

The sample holds a few counts of this clone. J is TRBJ1-2 and V is TRBV5-4, with D possibly TRBD1 on 5 matching bases. This CDR3 has 13 residues. The V and J ends lost 7 bases and 2 bases respectively, with 12 bases between them. Per germline, CDR1 SGHNT and CDR2 YYREEE (reference sequence). CDR3 sequence: CASLLGGNYGYTF. The CDR3 DNA reads as TGTGCCAGCCTCCTCGGGGGGAACTATGGCTACACCTTC.

V and J are TRBV19 and TRBJ2-2, with 14 bases that match TRBD2. The CDR3 runs 16 residues. Per germline, CDR1 LNHDA and CDR2 SQIVND (reference sequence). J lost 6 bases, V lost 4 bases, and 4 bases had no gene match. CDR3 amino acids: CASSTRLAGGPGELFF. Here the CDR3 DNA reads TGTGCCAGTAGTACCCGACTAGCGGGAGGGCCCGGGGAGCTGTTTTTT. The full variable domain, its missing parts supplied by reference TRBV19 and TRBJ2-2, is DGGITQSPKYLFRKEGQNVTLSCEQNLNHDAMYWYRQDPGQGLRLIYYSQIVNDFQKGDIAEGYSVSREKKESFPLTVTSAQKNPTAFYLCASSTRLAGGPGELFFGEGSRLTVL.

This clone has a handful of counts. V is TRBV10-3 and J is TRBJ2-1, with TRBD2 as a possible D gene (5 bases). This CDR3 has 14 residues. Trimming cost V 3 bases and J 6 bases, with 12 bases left between them. Germline CDR1 reads ENHRY; CDR2 reads SYGVKD. CDR3 sequence reads: CAISETSRSNEQFF. The CDR3 DNA reads TGTGCCATCAGTGAAACTAGTCGGTCCAATGAGCAGTTCTTC.

The J gene is TRBJ2-7, the V gene TRBV6-6; 7 bases are a match to TRBD1. Trimming cost V 7 bases and J 1 base; bases outside gene matches: 10. CDR1 is MNHNY and CDR2 is SVGAGI in the germline V gene (reference sequence). The CDR3 is made up of 15 amino acids. CDR3 coding DNA: TGTGCCAGCACCTACGCAGGGGGAATTTCCTACGAGCAGTACTTC. Translation gives CASTYAGGISYEQYF.

This chain joins TRBV10-3 and TRBJ1-2; tentative D call: TRBD1 (6 bases). The germline V gene encodes CDR1 ENHRY and CDR2 SYGVKD. This CDR3 contains 14 residues. The V and J ends lost 4 bases and 2 bases respectively, with 11 bases between them. CDR3 residues: CAISGTGKNYGYTF. The CDR3 nucleotides are TGTGCCATCAGTGGAACAGGGAAGAACTATGGCTACACCTTC.

V usage is TRBV4-3 and J usage is TRBJ2-7; TRBD1 matches at 7 bases. V lost 1 base, J lost 2 bases, and 5 bases stayed unmatched. Per germline, CDR1 LGHNA and CDR2 YSLEER. This CDR3 region has 15 residues. This CDR3 reads CASSQGRTGAYEQYF. In DNA form, the CDR3 reads TGCGCCAGCAGCCAAGGAAGGACAGGAGCCTACGAGCAGTACTTC.

CDR3 region: CASSQTGTGGAGTEAFF. CDR3 in DNA: TGCGCCAGCAGCCAAACCGGGACAGGGGGCGCAGGCACTGAAGCTTTCTTT. The genes are TRBV4-1 and TRBJ1-1; TRBD1 aligns across 12 bases. CDR3 length: 17 residues. V dropped 2 bases and J dropped 4; count of bases not matched to a gene: 8. Looked up from germline, CDR1 is MGHRA and CDR2 is YSYEKL.

The genes are TRBV18 and TRBJ2-3, with a possible D match to TRBD1 (6 bases). Germline CDR1 KGHSH, CDR2 LQKENI. This CDR3 spans 18 amino acids. V shed 6 bases and J shed 2 bases, with 24 bases lying between them. CDR3 in amino acids: CASSQARGPGTHTDTQYF. CDR3 DNA sequence: TGTGCCAGCTCCCAAGCCAGGGGCCCGGGTACCCACACAGATACGCAGTATTTT.

The chain has TRBV27 and TRBJ2-7, with a tentative D call TRBD1 (6 bases). V gave up 5 bases and J gave up 3 bases, with 17 bases separating them. The CDR3 is made up of 15 amino acids. Germline V gives CDR1 MNHEY, CDR2 SMNVEV (reference sequence). CDR3 sequence reads: CASSPTLGGRYEQYF. CDR3 in DNA: TGTGCCAGCAGTCCGACGCTAGGGGGACGCTACGAGCAGTACTTC.

The V call is TRBV6-6, the J call TRBJ1-1; no firm D call. V shed 3 bases and J shed 1 base, with 9 bases lying between them. This CDR3 spans 14 amino acids. CDR1 is MNHNY, CDR2 SVGAGI, per germline (reference sequence). CDR3 protein: CASSYQAPNTEAFF. The CDR3 coding sequence is TGTGCCAGCAGTTATCAGGCGCCGAACACTGAAGCTTTCTTT.

The V gene is TRBV5-5, the J gene TRBJ1-4; a possible D gene is TRBD1 (5 bases). Germline V lookup: CDR1 SGHKS, CDR2 YYEKEE (reference sequence). The germline V and J ends were trimmed by 4 bases and 3 bases, with 13 bases remaining between them. This CDR3 spans 15 amino acids. The CDR3 protein is CASSGDPGPNEKLFF. The CDR3 DNA follows: TGTGCCAGCAGCGGGGACCCCGGGCCTAATGAAAAACTGTTTTTT.

V usage is TRBV19 and J usage is TRBJ1-5, with D possibly TRBD1 on 5 matching bases. V lost 5 bases, J lost 4 bases, and 12 bases lay in between. Germline CDR1 and CDR2: LNHDA and SQIVND (reference sequence). This CDR3 spans 14 amino acids. The CDR3 spells CASSPAGGNQPQHF. In DNA form, the CDR3 reads TGTGCCAGTAGTCCTGCGGGGGGGAATCAGCCCCAGCATTTT.

The rearrangement links TRBV28 to TRBJ1-4, with D tentatively TRBD1 (5 bases). The V end lost 4 bases, the J end lost 4 bases, and 10 bases lay between the germline ends. CDR3 length: 14 residues. Germline CDR1 reads MDHEN; CDR2 reads SYDVKM. The CDR3 nucleotides read TGTGCCAGCAGTTCGCACAGGCTTAATGAAAAACTGTTTTTT. This gives the protein CASSSHRLNEKLFF.

The chain recombines TRBV6-1 with TRBJ1-4, with D hard to call. The CDR3 consists of 14 residues. The ends were cut back, 6 bases at V and 0 bases at J, with 8 bases in the middle. CDR1 MNHNS and CDR2 SASEGT come from the germline V gene. CDR3: CASRTTATNEKLFF. DNA of the CDR3: TGTGCCAGCAGAACGACGGCAACTAATGAAAAACTGTTTTTT.

This rearrangement joins TRBV6-5 to TRBJ2-1; possible D gene TRBD1, 6 bases. This CDR3 has 13 residues. V was pared by 5 bases and J by 9 bases, with 14 bases between. The germline gives CDR1 MNHEY, CDR2 SVGAGI. CDR3 sequence: CASSARDTGEQFF. CDR3 DNA: TGTGCCAGCAGTGCCCGGGACACCGGTGAGCAGTTCTTC.

This clone was counted a single time. V and J are TRBV5-1 and TRBJ2-2; TRBD1 agrees at 11 bases. Trimming cost V 0 bases and J 7 bases; bases outside gene matches: 5. The CDR3 is 16 residues long. The germline gives CDR1 SGHRS, CDR2 YFSETQ. CDR3 DNA: TGCGCCAGCAGCTTGGCCCGGACAGGGGGCCTCGGGGAGCTGTTTTTT. It codes for CASSLARTGGLGELFF. Filled out from reference TRBV5-1 and TRBJ2-2, the complete variable domain reads KAGVTQTPRYLIKTRGQQVTLSCSPISGHRSVSWYQQTPGQGLQFLFEYFSETQRNKGNFPGRFSGRQFSNSRSEMNVSTLELGDSALYLCASSLARTGGLGELFFGEGSRLTVL.

The V and J genes are TRBV6-1 and TRBJ2-5; 10 bases align to TRBD2. Germline-derived CDR1 and CDR2 are MNHNS and SASEGT. This CDR3 has 14 amino acids. The V gene end was trimmed by 6 bases and the J gene end by 0 bases; junction bases not matched to a gene: 1. Here the CDR3 DNA reads TGTGCCAGCAGGACTAGCGGGTACCAAGAGACCCAGTACTTC. Translation: CASRTSGYQETQYF.

The chain employs TRBV6-6 and TRBJ2-5; TRBD2 matches 9 bases. The J call may be faulty, since TRBJ2-7 better matches the DNA end. The germline gives CDR1 MNHNY, CDR2 SVGAGI (reference sequence). The CDR3 sequence is 15 residues long. CDR3: CASSYVASGTFEQYF. The DNA for the CDR3 is TGTGCCAGCAGTTACGTAGCTAGCGGGACGTTCGAGCAGTACTTC.

J is TRBJ1-6 and V is TRBV2; TRBD1 agrees at 7 bases. Per germline, CDR1 SNHLY and CDR2 FYNNEI. V lost 5 bases to trimming and J lost 6 bases; unmatched junction nucleotides: 7. The CDR3 is 15 amino acids. This CDR3 reads CASSITDRSNSPLHF. CDR3 DNA: TGTGCCAGCAGTATTACGGACAGGAGTAATTCACCCCTCCACTTT. The variable domain in full, with the rest retrieved from reference TRBV2 and TRBJ1-6, is EPEVTQTPSHQVTQMGQEVILRCVPISNHLYFYWYRQILGQKVEFLVSFYNNEISEKSEIFDDQFSVERPDGSNFTLKIRSTKLEDSAMYFCASSITDRSNSPLHFGNGTRLTVT.

This clone appeared a single time. The chain uses TRBV2 and TRBJ2-2; 14 bases align to TRBD2. V lost 6 bases, J lost 5 bases, and 11 bases stayed unmatched. This CDR3 spans 18 amino acids. Germline CDR1 and CDR2: SNHLY and FYNNEI. Written as DNA, the CDR3 is TGTGCCAGCAGCCATAGGACTAGCGGGGGGACGAGGACCGGGGAGCTGTTTTTT. Protein sequence: CASSHRTSGGTRTGELFF.

This clone was counted only a few times. The V call is TRBV2, the J call TRBJ1-2; 7 positions agree with TRBD1. The J segment lost 4 bases and the V segment lost 7 bases, leaving 9 bases of the junction unmatched. Germline V gene lookup returns CDR1 SNHLY and CDR2 FYNNEI. This CDR3 has 14 residues. This CDR3 reads CASTTTGKSYGYTF. The CDR3 DNA is TGTGCCAGCACCACGACAGGGAAGAGCTATGGCTACACCTTC.

The V gene is TRBV14, the J gene TRBJ1-1, with 8 nucleotides matching TRBD1. Trimming took 3 bases from V and 8 from J; bases not matched to a gene: 5. Germline values: CDR1 SGHDN, CDR2 FVKESK. The CDR3 runs to 13 residues. The CDR3 nucleotides read TGTGCCAGCAGCCAGCCGAGGACAGGGGAAGCTTTCTTT. It yields the protein CASSQPRTGEAFF.

This clone has just a few counts. The rearrangement links TRBV7-8 to TRBJ1-5; D remains ambiguous. The CDR3 covers 18 residues. Deletions cut 0 bases from V and 7 bases from J, with 22 bases between. CDR1 SGHVS and CDR2 FQNEAQ come from the germline V gene. Written as DNA, the CDR3 is TGTGCCAGCAGCTTAGCTAACTCAGCCCGGGGAGTCAGCCAGCCCCAGCATTTT. This sequence encodes CASSLANSARGVSQPQHF.

V and J are TRBV9 and TRBJ2-3, with 7 positions matching TRBD2. V lost 3 bases, J lost 5 bases, and 15 bases stayed unmatched. The CDR3 totals 17 residues. In germline, CDR1 is SGDLS, CDR2 YYNGEE. CDR3 nucleotides: TGTGCCAGCAGCGCCGACCGACTGGGGGGGGAAATAGATACGCAGTATTTT. It translates to CASSADRLGGEIDTQYF.

The genes are TRBV7-9 and TRBJ2-5, with TRBD1 matching 8 bases. In germline, CDR1 is SEHNR, CDR2 FQNEAQ (reference sequence). The CDR3 is 15 amino acids. The J segment lost 5 bases and the V segment lost 1 base, leaving 6 bases of the junction unmatched. CDR3 sequence: CASSLGQGNWETQYF. The DNA for the CDR3 is TGTGCCAGCAGCTTAGGACAGGGGAATTGGGAGACCCAGTACTTC.

The rearrangement joins TRBV18 to TRBJ1-1, with unresolved D. The CDR3 spans 14 residues. The germline gives CDR1 KGHSH, CDR2 LQKENI. Trimming shortened V by 6 bases and J by 3 bases, and 14 bases separated the two germline ends. The CDR3 loop reads CASSRLVGDTEAFF. The CDR3 DNA is TGTGCCAGCTCGAGACTCGTCGGTGACACTGAAGCTTTCTTT.

This clone was observed a single time. V is TRBV7-6 and J is TRBJ1-4, with TRBD1 as a possible D gene (5 bases). V lost 5 bases to trimming and J lost 5 bases, with 15 bases between them. CDR1 SGHVS and CDR2 FNYEAQ come from the germline V gene. CDR3 length: 15 residues. This chain's CDR3 is CASSPAGTVNEKLFF. The CDR3 nucleotides are TGTGCCAGCAGCCCGGCGGGGACGGTGAATGAAAAACTGTTTTTT. The complete variable domain, with remaining parts taken from reference TRBV7-6 and TRBJ1-4, reads GAGVSQSPRYKVTKRGQDVALRCDPISGHVSLYWYRQALGQGPEFLTYFNYEAQQDKSGLPNDRFSAERPEGSISTLTIQRTEQRDSAMYRCASSPAGTVNEKLFFGSGTQLSVL.